Listed below are T cell receptor beta chains from one sample, sequenced in a study of blood T cells in healthy people across ages. Using its own MiXCR run on the 5' RACE reads, TCRdb lists one record per CDR3 protein. The sample consists of under 800,000 distinct CDR3 sequences, more than 40% of them appearing once. The sequencing input was blood. The receptors were sampled from an older woman in good health. CDR3s include the opening cysteine and the closing phenylalanine or tryptophan. D genes are given only for firm matches. Size is omitted from some rows. Given values are once, few, many or a class for expanded clones.

TRBV6-1	TRBJ1-6	.	.	TGTGCCAGCCTTTCCCCAGAAGCGGGCTCCTATAATTCACCCCTCCACTTT	CASLSPEAGSYNSPLHF
TRBV12-5	TRBJ2-7	.	.	TGTGCTAGTGGTTTGGGTGGGTCCATCAGGTACAATGAGCAGTACTTC	CASGLGGSIRYNEQYF
TRBV6-2/TRBV6-3	TRBJ2-5	.	few	TGTGCCAGCAGTTATGGCCCACCCCTGGAGACCCAGTACTTC	CASSYGPPLETQYF
TRBV29-1	TRBJ1-2	TRBD1	few	TGCAGCGTCACCCGGGACAGGGGGCGTGATGGCTACACCTTC	CSVTRDRGRDGYTF
TRBV20-1	TRBJ2-4	.	many	TGCAGTGCCTTCATGGGCATCGGCAAAAACATTCAGTACTTC	CSAFMGIGKNIQYF
TRBV28	TRBJ1-5	TRBD1	.	TGTGCCAGCAGTTTTGGTGACAGGGGCAGCAATCAGCCCCAGCATTTT	CASSFGDRGSNQPQHF
TRBV12-5	TRBJ2-7	TRBD2	.	TGTGCTATCAAGGGACTAGATCTCTACGAGCAGTACTTC	CAIKGLDLYEQYF
TRBV2	TRBJ2-3	.	once	TGTGCCAAGACCGGGTCTAGGACAGCAGATACGCAGTATTTT	CAKTGSRTADTQYF
TRBV29-1	TRBJ2-5	.	.	TGCAGCGCCGCCGGGACGGTCCAAGAGACCCAGTACTTC	CSAAGTVQETQYF
TRBV7-2	TRBJ2-7	.	.	TGTGCCAGCAGCTTAGTCAGGGCGGCTCCTGAGTACTTC	CASSLVRAAPEYF
TRBV5-1	TRBJ2-7	TRBD1	.	TGCGCCAGCAGCTTTGGACAGGTTTCCTACGAGCAGTACTTC	CASSFGQVSYEQYF
TRBV2	TRBJ1-2	.	.	TGTGCCAGCAGTGAAGAGGCAGGGATCTATGGCTACACCTTC	CASSEEAGIYGYTF
TRBV7-9	TRBJ2-1	TRBD2	few	TGTGCCAGCAGCTCCCGTGGGGGGGACTACAATGAGCAGTTCTTC	CASSSRGGDYNEQFF
TRBV7-2	TRBJ2-1	.	once	TGTGCCAGCAGCCCAGGAACAGGTCGGCTACCTTACAATGAGCAGTTCTTC	CASSPGTGRLPYNEQFF
TRBV4-2	TRBJ1-4	.	once	TGTGCCAGCAGCCAAGTGAAGGATCCTAATGAAAAACTGTTTTTT	CASSQVKDPNEKLFF
TRBV5-1	TRBJ2-1	.	many	TGCGCCAGCAGCTTGGCGGCGGGACTCTCCTACAATGAGCAGTTCTTC	CASSLAAGLSYNEQFF
TRBV20-1	TRBJ1-5	.	.	TGCAGTGCTAGTGACGGTGGGAATCAGCCCCAGCATTTT	CSASDGGNQPQHF
TRBV5-4	TRBJ2-5	.	few	TGTGCCAGCAGCTTGGCCGGGGACCGAGAGACCCAGTACTTC	CASSLAGDRETQYF
TRBV20-1	TRBJ1-2	TRBD1	.	TGCAGTGCTAGGAGGTCCAACAGGGGATTCTTGTCTGGCTACACCTTC	CSARRSNRGFLSGYTF
TRBV20-1	TRBJ2-4	TRBD1	.	TGCAGTGCTAGTCGACAGGGATTAGCCAAAAACATTCAGTACTTC	CSASRQGLAKNIQYF
TRBV12-3/TRBV12-4	TRBJ2-3	TRBD2	.	TGTGCCAGCAGTCTGGGGACTAGCGATAGAGCAGATACGCAGTATTTT	CASSLGTSDRADTQYF
TRBV10-3	TRBJ2-7	TRBD1	many	TGTGCCATCAGTGCCCAGGACAGGCCAACCTACGAGCAGTACTTC	CAISAQDRPTYEQYF
TRBV12-3/TRBV12-4	TRBJ2-5	.	.	TGTGCCGGCAGTTTACTCGGGGAACCGTACTTC	CAGSLLGEPYF
TRBV24-1	TRBJ2-1	.	few	TGTGCCACCAGTGATTTGGGGGGATATGAGCAGTTCTTC	CATSDLGGYEQFF
TRBV20-1	TRBJ2-7	TRBD1	.	TGCAGTGCTAGGTCCCCCGGGACAGTCTACGAGCAGTACTTC	CSARSPGTVYEQYF
TRBV27	TRBJ1-5	.	.	TGTGCCAGCAGTTTCAGGGACGATCAGCCCCAGCATTTT	CASSFRDDQPQHF
TRBV7-2	TRBJ2-7	TRBD2	few	TGTGCCAGCAGCTCCTCTGCGGGAGACGGGTACGAGCAGTACTTC	CASSSSAGDGYEQYF
TRBV7-2	TRBJ2-3	.	.	TGTGCCAGCAGCTTAAACCCACACACAGATACGCAGTATTTT	CASSLNPHTDTQYF
TRBV28	TRBJ2-5	TRBD1	.	TGTGCCAGCAGTCCATCACAGGACAGGGTTCAAGAGACCCAGTACTTC	CASSPSQDRVQETQYF
TRBV7-2	TRBJ2-1	TRBD2	many	TGTGCCAGCAGCTACACCCGACTAGCGGACAATGAGCAGTTCTTC	CASSYTRLADNEQFF
TRBV24-1	TRBJ2-1	TRBD1	few	TGTGCCACCAGTGAAACGGGACAGCTTAGCTCCTACAATGAGCAGTTCTTC	CATSETGQLSSYNEQFF
TRBV6-5	TRBJ2-1	.	.	TGTGCCAGCGGAGCTTACAATGAGCAGTTCTTC	CASGAYNEQFF
TRBV20-1	TRBJ2-7	.	.	TGCAGTGCTCACTCCTCACAAGTAGCCTACGAGCAGTACTTC	CSAHSSQVAYEQYF
TRBV12-3/TRBV12-4	TRBJ2-1	TRBD2	.	TGTGCCAGCAGTGTACCGGGACTAGCGGGATTCAATGAGCAGTTCTTC	CASSVPGLAGFNEQFF
TRBV20-1	TRBJ2-3	TRBD2	.	TGCAGTGCTAGGGCTAGCGGGGGGACAGATACGCAGTATTTT	CSARASGGTDTQYF
TRBV29-1	TRBJ2-1	.	many	TGCAGCGTTGAAGACCAAAGACAGGCCCACTCTTACAATGAGCAGTTCTTC	CSVEDQRQAHSYNEQFF
TRBV11-2	TRBJ2-6	.	many	TGTGCCAGCAGCCCAACGCCGGCCCTAGCGACCTACTCTGGGGCCAACGTCCTGACTTTC	CASSPTPALATYSGANVLTF
TRBV5-1	TRBJ2-7	TRBD2	.	TGCGCCAGCAGCCCGAGCGGGATACTCTCCTACGAGCAGTACTTC	CASSPSGILSYEQYF
TRBV7-3	TRBJ2-1	.	.	TGTGCCAGCAGCTTATCGCGACCCGGGCAGGGCTCCTACAATGAGCAGTTCTTC	CASSLSRPGQGSYNEQFF
TRBV7-2	TRBJ2-1	.	.	TGTGCCAGCAGCTTAGAGTATGGCGGGGAGGCGGACAATGAGCAGTTCTTC	CASSLEYGGEADNEQFF
TRBV10-3	TRBJ1-2	TRBD1	many	TGTGCCATCAGGAGGGGACAGGGCAACTATGGCTACACCTTC	CAIRRGQGNYGYTF
TRBV13	TRBJ2-4	.	.	TGTGCCAGCAGCCCCCGCCAGGGCGGGCTTGGGAAAAACATTCAGTACTTC	CASSPRQGGLGKNIQYF
TRBV20-1	TRBJ2-5	TRBD1	few	TGCAGTGCCGCCGACAGGGATCTCTTGGAGACCCAGTACTTC	CSAADRDLLETQYF
TRBV20-1	TRBJ1-5	.	.	TGCAGTGCTAGGGGTGGGGCAGGCCCCCCGGGGACCCAGCATTTT	CSARGGAGPPGTQHF
TRBV5-1	TRBJ2-3	TRBD2	.	TGCGCCAGCAGCGCTAGCGGGGATAGCACAGATACGCAGTATTTT	CASSASGDSTDTQYF
TRBV6-1	TRBJ2-2	TRBD2	.	TGTGCCCGCAGGACAGCGGGAGAGTGGGAGCTGTTTTTT	CARRTAGEWELFF
TRBV10-2	TRBJ2-7	TRBD1	few	TGCGCCAGCAGTTACTTCGGACAGGGCCTCTCCTACGAGCAGTACTTC	CASSYFGQGLSYEQYF
TRBV10-3	TRBJ1-6	TRBD1	many	TGTGCCATCAGTGAAAATACCGGGACAGGAAATTCACCCCTCCACTTT	CAISENTGTGNSPLHF
TRBV13	TRBJ2-2	.	few	TGTGCCAGCAGCTTAAGGACCGGAGAGGACACCGGGGAGCTGTTTTTT	CASSLRTGEDTGELFF
TRBV5-1	TRBJ2-5	.	.	TGCGCCAGCAGCGGGGGAGGGGGAGAGGAGACCCAGTACTTC	CASSGGGGEETQYF